This TCR beta chain appears in the sequencing data of a study of T cell therapy after organ transplantation. Study conclusions and caveats: Antirejection and antiviral medication effects could not be assessed. Poor CD8+ T cell yield may explain few expansions in nonresponders. Nonresponder repertoires showed strong pretherapy expansions, barely changing post-therapy. CD8 clonality fold change after therapy inversely tracked pretherapy clonality.

The V segment lost 2 bases and the J segment 5 bases; nucleotides outside the gene matches: 0. CDR1 MRHNA and CDR2 SNTAGT come from the germline V gene. This CDR3 has 14 residues. Data came from immunoSEQ multiplex PCR; TCRdb stores just in-frame clones and leaves some out. The table includes roughly 20,000 clones, less than 90% detected once. Indicated time point: 20-29 weeks after completion of therapy. By proportion, this clone is medium-sized (0.01 to 0.1%). Its specificity is unknown. J is TRBJ2-3 and V is TRBV6-4, with 11 nucleotides matching TRBD2. The TCR sequence derives from a human patient who had received a solid organ transplant and had CMV disease. Some of the T cells might come from the graft donor. Material: CD8+ T cells from blood, obtained after autologous CMV-specific T cell therapy. This chain's CDR3 is CASSDGLAGDTQYF. The CDR3 bases are TGTGCCAGCAGTGACGGACTAGCGGGAGATACGCAGTATTTT.